These 29 T cell receptor beta chains came from one sample sequenced in a study of technical replicates of blood from a few donors (dated by TCRdb to about 2017). The library was prepared using the immunoSEQ multiplex PCR assay. Drawn from immuneACCESS, this table holds only the in-frame rearrangements with V and J called that TCRdb kept. Clones are partly lost; checked studies trace under half to an unresolved V gene and leave the rest unexplained. The sample records about 68,000 clones, less than 98% of which are singletons. Jointly, the top ten make up over 0.2% of the sample. Sequences were obtained from T cells isolated from PBMCs. The receptors were gathered from a human donor in good health.

This sequence joins TRBV29-1 and TRBJ1-2; D ambiguous. The V end was cut by 7 bases, the J end by 3 bases, with 18 bases between. The CDR3 sequence is 14 residues long. CDR1 is SQVTM and CDR2 is ANQGSEA in the germline V gene. The CDR3 bases are TGCAGCGGTCTCCGAAGCGGGGAGGACTATGGCTACACCTTC. This encodes CSGLRSGEDYGYTF.

This rearrangement joins TRBV5-4 to TRBJ2-3; maybe TRBD2 (6 bases). Germline CDR1 reads SGHNT; CDR2 reads YYREEE (reference sequence). There are 15 residues in the CDR3. The germline V and J ends were trimmed by 2 bases and 3 bases, with 13 bases remaining between them. The CDR3 here is CASSLRLGPTDTQYF. The CDR3 nucleotides are TGTGCCAGCAGCTTAAGACTAGGACCAACAGATACGCAGTATTTT.

The gene calls are TRBV15 and TRBJ1-5, with D maybe TRBD1 (6 bases). Germline V gives CDR1 LNHNV, CDR2 YYDKDF (reference sequence). The V and J ends lost 1 base and 5 bases respectively, with 12 bases between them. There are 15 residues in the CDR3. The DNA of the CDR3 is TGTGCCACCAGCAGAGGAGGGGACATTTATCAGCCCCAGCATTTT. It yields the protein CATSRGGDIYQPQHF.

This chain uses TRBV21-1 with TRBJ1-5. TRBV21-1 is a pseudogene segment. This CDR3 region has 14 residues. This chain's CDR3 is CASSKEDSNQPQHF. The DNA of the CDR3 is TGTGCCAGCAGCAAGGAGGACAGCAATCAGCCCCAGCATTTT.

This clone was picked up one time. The rearrangement joins TRBV6-1 to TRBJ2-1; a weak D match, TRBD2 (7 bases). V lost 2 bases to trimming and J lost 7 bases, with 15 bases between them. CDR1 MNHNS and CDR2 SASEGT come from the germline V gene. This CDR3 region has 15 residues. The CDR3 sequence: CASSEWGALANEQFF. DNA of the CDR3: TGTGCCAGCAGTGAATGGGGGGCACTAGCGAATGAGCAGTTCTTC.

This chain connects TRBV7-9 to TRBJ1-2, with unresolved D. Germline V gives CDR1 SEHNR, CDR2 FQNEAQ (reference sequence). The CDR3 consists of 13 residues. Trimming removed 0 bases from V and 5 bases from J, with 7 bases in between. As DNA, the CDR3 is TGTGCCAGCAGCTTAGCTGAGAATTATGGCTACACCTTC. Translated, it gives CASSLAENYGYTF.

V is TRBV9 and J is TRBJ2-3; TRBD2 is a possible D gene (5 bases). The CDR3 totals 15 residues. The V end lost 2 bases, the J end lost 6 bases, and 16 bases lay between the germline ends. Germline V CDR1 and CDR2: SGDLS, YYNGEE. As DNA, the CDR3 is TGTGCCAGCAGCGTCCTCCCCGGCGGACTTGATACGCAGTATTTT. It specifies CASSVLPGGLDTQYF.

This rearrangement joins TRBV7-2 to TRBJ1-1, with D tentatively TRBD1 (6 bases). Trimming took 2 bases from V and 7 from J, leaving 20 bases between them. The CDR3 consists of 16 residues. The germline V gene has CDR1 SGHTA and CDR2 FQGNSA. CDR3 nucleotides: TGTGCCAGCAGCTTAACGCGGGGGCGCGAAGGAGGTGAAGCTTTCTTT. It is translated as CASSLTRGREGGEAFF.

This clone has just one count. A junction boundary mismatches the germline segment, possibly from a read error. This chain uses TRBV5-6 with TRBJ1-1; the D gene is possibly TRBD1 (6 bases). This CDR3 region has 13 residues. In germline, CDR1 is SGHDT, CDR2 YYEEEE. CDR3 bases: TGTGCCAGCAGCTTGGTAGCGGGGGGCCGGACCAAATTT. Translation: CASSLVAGGRTKF.

This chain connects TRBV5-4 to TRBJ2-5; 10 positions match TRBD2. CDR1 is SGHNT, CDR2 YYREEE, per germline (reference sequence). The CDR3 is 16 amino acids. With V trimmed by 2 bases and J by 5 bases, 9 bases remained unmatched. As DNA, the CDR3 is TGTGCCAGCAGCTTAGGGCTAGCGGGAGATCAGGAGACCCAGTACTTC. This codes for CASSLGLAGDQETQYF.

This clone appeared a single time. The V call is TRBV29-1, the J call TRBJ1-1, with a weak D call TRBD1 (6 bases). This CDR3 is built from 13 residues. V shed 4 bases and J shed 5 bases, with 14 bases lying between them. Germline loops: CDR1 SQVTM, CDR2 ANQGSEA. The CDR3 region is CSVVRGLGTEAFF. CDR3 in DNA: TGCAGCGTTGTCAGGGGATTAGGAACTGAAGCTTTCTTT.

This CDR3 is CASSLGRVNEQFF. In nucleotides, the CDR3 is TGTGCCAGCAGCTTAGGGCGGGTCAATGAGCAGTTCTTC. V gene TRBV7-2 combines with J gene TRBJ2-1; a possible D gene is TRBD2 (5 bases). Germline CDR1 is SGHTA and CDR2 is FQGNSA. V lost 1 base to trimming and J lost 6 bases, with 7 bases between them. CDR3 length equals 13 residues.

V is TRBV5-1 and J is TRBJ2-7; 7 nucleotides align to TRBD1. Germline V gene sequence: CDR1 SGHRS, CDR2 YFSETQ. The CDR3 has 15 residues. The V gene end was trimmed by 3 bases and the J gene end by 3 bases; junction bases not matched to a gene: 9. In nucleotides, the CDR3 is TGCGCCAGCAGCTGGACGAGACAGGGTATCTACGAGCAGTACTTC. Translating it yields CASSWTRQGIYEQYF.

The chain recombines TRBV5-1 with TRBJ1-1; 10 bases line up with TRBD1. The CDR3 length is 17 residues. The V segment lost 4 bases and the J segment 0 bases; nucleotides outside the gene matches: 9. Germline V gene sequence: CDR1 SGHRS, CDR2 YFSETQ. The CDR3 here is CASSPVPGQGMNTEAFF. As DNA, the CDR3 is TGCGCCAGCAGCCCCGTCCCGGGACAGGGGATGAACACTGAAGCTTTCTTT.

CDR3 in amino acids: CASSLTSKTGNLWTQYF. The DNA of the CDR3 is TGTGCCAGCAGCTTAACATCCAAGACAGGGAACCTTTGGACCCAGTACTTC. The chain recombines TRBV7-8 with TRBJ2-5; TRBD1 agrees at 7 bases. The CDR3 is made up of 17 amino acids. Germline-derived CDR1 and CDR2 are SGHVS and FQNEAQ. Germline trimming cut 2 bases from V and 7 bases from J; bases unmatched to any gene: 16.

The chain links TRBV7-3 to TRBJ2-5, with D unclear. Germline assignment: CDR1 SGHTA and CDR2 FQGTGA. V lost 5 bases and J 4 bases, leaving 11 bases between the germline ends. This CDR3 has 13 residues. Written as DNA, the CDR3 is TGTGCCAGCAGCGCCCAATTCGGAGAGACCCAGTACTTC. Translated: CASSAQFGETQYF.

The chain uses TRBV6-6 and TRBJ1-5; 7 bases agree with TRBD1. V lost 5 bases to trimming and J lost 9 bases; unmatched junction nucleotides: 10. Germline CDR1 and CDR2: MNHNY and SVGAGI (reference sequence). The CDR3 totals 14 residues. The CDR3 sequence: CASSTDREIPPQHF. The CDR3, as DNA: TGTGCCAGCAGTACTGACAGGGAAATACCGCCCCAGCATTTT.

This clone has just one count. The chain recombines TRBV30 with TRBJ2-1; D might be TRBD2 (5 bases). Per the germline V gene, CDR1 is GTSNPN and CDR2 is SVGIG (reference sequence). This CDR3 comprises 12 residues. Trimming left V 5 bases short and J 1 base short, with 6 bases between. The CDR3, as DNA: TGTGCCTGGTCGGGGTCCTACAATGAGCAGTTCTTC. Translated, it gives CAWSGSYNEQFF.

The rearrangement joins TRBV4-1 to TRBJ2-2; D is perhaps TRBD1 (5 bases). Between the trimmed V and J ends, which lost 1 base and 2 bases, there was a span of 11 bases. This CDR3 contains 16 residues. Germline CDR1 MGHRA, CDR2 YSYEKL. CDR3 DNA sequence: TGCGCCAGCAGCCAAGGATGGGGCACTAACACCGGGGAGCTGTTTTTT. Its protein is CASSQGWGTNTGELFF.

The chain recombines TRBV5-4 with TRBJ1-1; D uncertain. In germline, CDR1 is SGHNT, CDR2 YYREEE (reference sequence). The V gene lost 2 bases and the J gene lost 7 bases, with 9 bases spanning the gap. This CDR3 has 12 residues. This chain's CDR3 is CASSFSRDEAFF. In DNA, the CDR3 is TGTGCCAGCAGCTTCTCCCGCGATGAAGCTTTCTTT.

The chain combines TRBV9 with TRBJ1-1; tentative D call: TRBD1 (6 bases). Germline V gives CDR1 SGDLS, CDR2 YYNGEE. CDR3 length equals 15 residues. V was shortened by 4 bases and J by 5 bases, with 18 bases between the two germline ends. The DNA of the CDR3 is TGTGCCAGCAGCCCAGGCGGGGGGGGCGGGACTGAAGCTTTCTTT. Protein product: CASSPGGGGGTEAFF. Using reference TRBV9 and TRBJ1-1 for the parts outside the CDR3, the full variable domain is DSGVTQTPKHLITATGQRVTLRCSPRSGDLSVYWYQQSLDQGLQFLIQYYNGEERAKGNILERFSAQQFPDLHSELNLSSLELGDSALYFCASSPGGGGGTEAFFGQGTRLTVV.

This clone was seen once. The rearrangement joins TRBV19 to TRBJ2-3, with D maybe TRBD2 (6 bases). CDR1 LNHDA and CDR2 SQIVND come from the germline V gene (reference sequence). CDR3 size: 14 residues. The ends were cut back, 4 bases at V and 3 bases at J, with 11 bases in the middle. DNA of the CDR3: TGTGCCAGTAGTACTTGGGACTTAACAGATACGCAGTATTTT. Translating gives CASSTWDLTDTQYF.

The J gene is TRBJ2-1, the V gene TRBV15, with D unresolved. This CDR3 contains 15 residues. Trimming pared 2 bases from V and 5 bases from J, leaving 13 bases between. Germline values: CDR1 LNHNV, CDR2 YYDKDF (reference sequence). The DNA of the CDR3 is TGTGCCACCAGCAGACATAGTGAGTTCAACAATGAGCAGTTCTTC. This codes for CATSRHSEFNNEQFF.

The CDR3 reads CATSSYRWQLDEQYF. CDR3 sequence (DNA): TGTGCCACCAGCAGCTACAGGTGGCAGCTCGACGAGCAGTACTTC. The V and J genes are TRBV15 and TRBJ2-7; maybe TRBD1 (5 bases). Trimming took off 3 bases at V and 5 bases at J, with 17 bases between the two ends. Germline-derived CDR1 and CDR2 are LNHNV and YYDKDF (reference sequence). The length of the CDR3 is 15 residues.

J is TRBJ2-7 and V is TRBV5-4; 11 positions match TRBD2. The junction had 12 bases not matched to a gene; V was cut back by 2 bases and J by 2 bases. CDR3 length: 18 residues. Germline V gene data show CDR1 as SGHNT and CDR2 as YYREEE (reference sequence). CDR3 nucleotides: TGTGCCAGCAGCTTTGGAGTAACTTTAGCGGGAGGGCCCTACGAGCAGTACTTC. Translation gives CASSFGVTLAGGPYEQYF.

The rearrangement links TRBV28 to TRBJ2-7, with 10 bases aligning to TRBD1. The CDR3 consists of 14 residues. With V trimmed by 3 bases and J by 4 bases, 3 bases remained unmatched. Germline lookup yields CDR1 MDHEN and CDR2 SYDVKM. The CDR3 sequence is CASSFGDRGYEQYF. The CDR3 coding sequence is TGTGCCAGCAGTTTCGGGGACAGGGGTTACGAGCAGTACTTC. The variable domain in full, completed from reference TRBV28 and TRBJ2-7, reads DVKVTQSSRYLVKRTGEKVFLECVQDMDHENMFWYRQDPGLGLRLIYFSYDVKMKEKGDIPEGYSVSREKKERFSLILESASTNQTSMYLCASSFGDRGYEQYFGPGTRLTVT.

The chain employs TRBV7-2 and TRBJ2-7; D remains unclear. The CDR3 consists of 11 residues. Germline values: CDR1 SGHTA, CDR2 FQGNSA. V dropped 1 base and J dropped 6 bases, with 4 bases sitting between them. CDR3 sequence: CASSLGVEQYF. The DNA of the CDR3 is TGTGCCAGCAGCTTAGGAGTCGAGCAGTACTTC.

This chain connects TRBV7-9 to TRBJ1-6; 8 nucleotides align to TRBD1. The CDR3 contains 15 residues. Looked up from germline, CDR1 is SEHNR and CDR2 is FQNEAQ (reference sequence). Trimming cost V 5 bases and J 10 bases; bases outside gene matches: 10. CDR3 in DNA: TGTGCCAGCAGCCACCCAGGGGGCAAGAAATCACCCCTCCACTTT. This codes for CASSHPGGKKSPLHF.

This clone was recorded once. V and J are TRBV30 and TRBJ1-1; 7 bases agree with TRBD1. Germline V CDR1 and CDR2: GTSNPN, SVGIG (reference sequence). V trimming: 1 base; J trimming: 3 bases; junction bases outside the gene matches: 2. This CDR3 has 13 residues. CDR3 sequence reads: CAWSGDRDTEAFF. The CDR3 DNA follows: TGTGCCTGGAGTGGTGACAGGGACACTGAAGCTTTCTTT.